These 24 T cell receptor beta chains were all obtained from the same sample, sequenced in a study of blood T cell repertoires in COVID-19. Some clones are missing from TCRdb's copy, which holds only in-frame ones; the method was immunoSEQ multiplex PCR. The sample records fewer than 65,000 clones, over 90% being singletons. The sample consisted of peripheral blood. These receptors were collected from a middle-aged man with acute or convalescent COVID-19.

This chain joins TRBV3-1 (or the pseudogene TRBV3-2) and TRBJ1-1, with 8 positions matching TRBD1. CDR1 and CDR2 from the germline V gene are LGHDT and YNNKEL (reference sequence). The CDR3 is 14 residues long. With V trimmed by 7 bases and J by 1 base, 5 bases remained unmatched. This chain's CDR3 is CASTFGQGNTEAFF. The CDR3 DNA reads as TGTGCCAGCACCTTTGGACAGGGGAACACTGAAGCTTTCTTT.

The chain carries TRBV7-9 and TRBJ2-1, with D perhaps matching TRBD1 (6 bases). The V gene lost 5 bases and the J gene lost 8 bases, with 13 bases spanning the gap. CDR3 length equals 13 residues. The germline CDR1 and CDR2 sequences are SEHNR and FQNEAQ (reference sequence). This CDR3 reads CASSPTGSHEQFF. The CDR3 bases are TGTGCCAGCAGCCCCACAGGGAGCCATGAGCAGTTCTTC. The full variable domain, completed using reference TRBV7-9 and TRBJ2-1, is DTGVSQNPRHKITKRGQNVTFRCDPISEHNRLYWYRQTLGQGPEFLTYFQNEAQLEKSRLLSDRFSAERPKGSFSTLEIQRTEQGDSAMYLCASSPTGSHEQFFGPGTRLTVL.

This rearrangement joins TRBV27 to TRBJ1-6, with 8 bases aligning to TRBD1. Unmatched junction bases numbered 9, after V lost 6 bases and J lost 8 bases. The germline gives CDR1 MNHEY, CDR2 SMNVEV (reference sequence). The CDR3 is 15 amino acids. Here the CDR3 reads CASRGETGAYSPLHF. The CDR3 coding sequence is TGTGCCAGCAGGGGGGAGACAGGGGCCTATTCACCCCTCCACTTT.

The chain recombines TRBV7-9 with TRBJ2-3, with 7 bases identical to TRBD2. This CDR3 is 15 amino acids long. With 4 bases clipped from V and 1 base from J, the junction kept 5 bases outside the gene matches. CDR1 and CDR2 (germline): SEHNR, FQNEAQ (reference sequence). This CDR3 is CASSSRTSGTDTQYF. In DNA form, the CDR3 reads TGTGCCAGCAGCTCAAGGACTAGTGGCACAGATACGCAGTATTTT.

The CDR3 nucleotides read TGTGCCAGCAGCCCGGAATCCAGGGGTCACTATGGCTACACCTTC. It translates to CASSPESRGHYGYTF. The V gene is TRBV3-1 (or the pseudogene TRBV3-2), the J gene TRBJ1-2; a weak D match, TRBD1 (6 bases). The CDR3 covers 15 residues. Germline-derived CDR1 and CDR2 are LGHDT and YNNKEL (reference sequence). The V gene lost 4 bases and the J gene lost 3 bases, with 15 bases spanning the gap.

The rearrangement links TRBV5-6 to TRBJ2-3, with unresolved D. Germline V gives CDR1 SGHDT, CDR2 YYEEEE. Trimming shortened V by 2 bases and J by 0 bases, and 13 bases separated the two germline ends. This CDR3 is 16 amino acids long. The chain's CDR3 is CASSLPSPESTDTQYF. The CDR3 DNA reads TGTGCCAGCAGCTTACCCTCACCTGAGAGCACAGATACGCAGTATTTT. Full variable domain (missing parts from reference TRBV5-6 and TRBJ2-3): DAGVTQSPTHLIKTRGQQVTLRCSPKSGHDTVSWYQQALGQGPQFIFQYYEEEERQRGNFPDRFSGHQFPNYSSELNVNALLLGDSALYLCASSLPSPESTDTQYFGPGTRLTVL.

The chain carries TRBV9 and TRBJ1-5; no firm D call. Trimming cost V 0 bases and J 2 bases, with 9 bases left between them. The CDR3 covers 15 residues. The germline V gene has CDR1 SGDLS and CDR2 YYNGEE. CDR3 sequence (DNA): TGTGCCAGCAGCGTAGGCGGGATGGGCAATCAGCCCCAGCATTTT. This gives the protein CASSVGGMGNQPQHF.

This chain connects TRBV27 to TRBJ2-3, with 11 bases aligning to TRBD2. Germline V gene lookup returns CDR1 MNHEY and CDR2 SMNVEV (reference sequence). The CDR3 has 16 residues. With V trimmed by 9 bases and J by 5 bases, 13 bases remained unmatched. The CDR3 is CARNKLAGDRIDTQYF. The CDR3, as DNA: TGTGCCAGAAATAAACTAGCGGGAGATCGTATAGATACGCAGTATTTT.

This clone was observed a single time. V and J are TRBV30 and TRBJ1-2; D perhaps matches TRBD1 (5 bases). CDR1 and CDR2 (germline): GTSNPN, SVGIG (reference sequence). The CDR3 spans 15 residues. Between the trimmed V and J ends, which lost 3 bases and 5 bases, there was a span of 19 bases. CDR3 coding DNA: TGTGCCTGGAGCAACCGGTGGGGGGGTAGATATGGCTACACCTTC. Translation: CAWSNRWGGRYGYTF.

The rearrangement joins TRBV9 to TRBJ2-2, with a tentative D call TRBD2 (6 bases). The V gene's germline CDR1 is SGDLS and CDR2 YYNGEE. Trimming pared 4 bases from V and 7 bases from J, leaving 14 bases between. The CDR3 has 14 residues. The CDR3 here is CASSYSSVVGELFF. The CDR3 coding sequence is TGTGCCAGCAGCTACTCTAGCGTTGTCGGGGAGCTGTTTTTT.

CDR3 protein: CASSLRGHTDTQYF. The CDR3 coding sequence is TGTGCCAGCAGCTTGAGGGGTCACACAGATACGCAGTATTTT. This chain uses TRBV5-4 with TRBJ2-3, with a tentative D call TRBD1 (5 bases). Trimming cost V 1 base and J 2 bases, with 8 bases left between them. This CDR3 has 14 amino acids. Germline CDR1 is SGHNT and CDR2 is YYREEE (reference sequence).

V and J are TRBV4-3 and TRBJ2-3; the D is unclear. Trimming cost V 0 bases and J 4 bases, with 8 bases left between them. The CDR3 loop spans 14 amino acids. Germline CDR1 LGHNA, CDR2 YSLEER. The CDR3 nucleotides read TGCGCCAGCAGCCAAGATTATCCGGCAGATACGCAGTATTTT. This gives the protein CASSQDYPADTQYF.

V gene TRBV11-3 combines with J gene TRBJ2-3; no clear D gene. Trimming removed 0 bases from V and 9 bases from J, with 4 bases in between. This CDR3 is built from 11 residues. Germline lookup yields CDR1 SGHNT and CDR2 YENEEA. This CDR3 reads CASSLEETQYF. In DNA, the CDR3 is TGTGCCAGCAGCTTAGAGGAGACGCAGTATTTT.

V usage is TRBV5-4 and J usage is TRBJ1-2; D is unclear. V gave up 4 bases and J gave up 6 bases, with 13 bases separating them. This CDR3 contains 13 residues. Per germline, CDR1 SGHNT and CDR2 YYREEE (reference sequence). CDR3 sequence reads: CASSLMGAHGYTF. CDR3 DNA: TGTGCCAGCAGCCTAATGGGAGCTCATGGCTACACCTTC.

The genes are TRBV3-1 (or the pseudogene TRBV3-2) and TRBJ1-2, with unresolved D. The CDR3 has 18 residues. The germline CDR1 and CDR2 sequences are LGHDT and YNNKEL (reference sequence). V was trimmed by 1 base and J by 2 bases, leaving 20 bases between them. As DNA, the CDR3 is TGTGCCAGCAGCCAAGTTAATCAGGTCTACAGCTTAAACTATGGCTACACCTTC. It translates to CASSQVNQVYSLNYGYTF.

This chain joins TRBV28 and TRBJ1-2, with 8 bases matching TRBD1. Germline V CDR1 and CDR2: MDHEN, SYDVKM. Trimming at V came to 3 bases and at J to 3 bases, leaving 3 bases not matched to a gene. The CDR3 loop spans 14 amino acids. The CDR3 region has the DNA TGTGCCAGCAGTTTCGGGGACAGGCACTATGGCTACACCTTC. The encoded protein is CASSFGDRHYGYTF.

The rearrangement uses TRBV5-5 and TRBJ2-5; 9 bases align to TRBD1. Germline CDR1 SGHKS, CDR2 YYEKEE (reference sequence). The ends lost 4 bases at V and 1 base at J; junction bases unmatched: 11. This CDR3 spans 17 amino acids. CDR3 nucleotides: TGTGCCAGCAGCGTAGAGACAGGGGGTTTCAGCCAAGAGACCCAGTACTTC. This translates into CASSVETGGFSQETQYF.

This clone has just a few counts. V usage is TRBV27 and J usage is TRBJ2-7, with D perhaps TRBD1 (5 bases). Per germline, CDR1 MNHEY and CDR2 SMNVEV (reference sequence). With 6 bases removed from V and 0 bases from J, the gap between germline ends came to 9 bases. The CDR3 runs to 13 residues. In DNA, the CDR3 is TGTGCCAGCAGAGACAGAAGCTCCTACGAGCAGTACTTC. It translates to CASRDRSSYEQYF.

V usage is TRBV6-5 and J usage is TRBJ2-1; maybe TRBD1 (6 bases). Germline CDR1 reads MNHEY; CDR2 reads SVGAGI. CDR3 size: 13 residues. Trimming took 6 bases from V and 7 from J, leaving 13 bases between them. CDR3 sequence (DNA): TGTGCCAGCAGCAACAGGGAATTGAATGAGCAGTTCTTC. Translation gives CASSNRELNEQFF.

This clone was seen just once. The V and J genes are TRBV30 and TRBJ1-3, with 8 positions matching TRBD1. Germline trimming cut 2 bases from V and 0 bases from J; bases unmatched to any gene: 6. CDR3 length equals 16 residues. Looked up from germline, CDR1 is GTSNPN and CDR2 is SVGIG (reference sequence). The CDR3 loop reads CAWSLGTGVSGNTIYF. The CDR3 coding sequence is TGTGCCTGGAGTTTAGGGACAGGAGTCTCTGGAAACACCATATATTTT.

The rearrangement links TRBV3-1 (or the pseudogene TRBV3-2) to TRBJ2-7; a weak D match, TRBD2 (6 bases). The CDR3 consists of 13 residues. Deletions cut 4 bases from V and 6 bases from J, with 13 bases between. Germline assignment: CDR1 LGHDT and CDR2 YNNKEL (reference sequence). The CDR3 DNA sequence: TGTGCCAGCAGCCTTGGGACTTTGGCCGAGCAGTACTTC. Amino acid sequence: CASSLGTLAEQYF.

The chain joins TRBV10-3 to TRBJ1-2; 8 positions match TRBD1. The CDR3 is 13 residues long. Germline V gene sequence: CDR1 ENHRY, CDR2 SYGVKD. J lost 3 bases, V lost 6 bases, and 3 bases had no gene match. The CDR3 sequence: CAISKQGDYGYTF. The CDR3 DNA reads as TGTGCCATCAGCAAACAGGGGGACTATGGCTACACCTTC.

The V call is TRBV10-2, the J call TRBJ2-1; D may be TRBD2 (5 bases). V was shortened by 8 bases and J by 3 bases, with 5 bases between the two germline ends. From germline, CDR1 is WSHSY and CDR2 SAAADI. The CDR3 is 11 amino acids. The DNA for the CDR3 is TGCGCCAGCCGGGACTACAATGAGCAGTTCTTC. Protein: CASRDYNEQFF.

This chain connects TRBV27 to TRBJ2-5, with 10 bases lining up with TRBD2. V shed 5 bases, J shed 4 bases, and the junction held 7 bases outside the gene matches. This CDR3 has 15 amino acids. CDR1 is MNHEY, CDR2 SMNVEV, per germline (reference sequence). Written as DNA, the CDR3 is TGTGCCAGCAGTCCCCTAGCGGGAGTGGGAGAGACCCAGTACTTC. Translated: CASSPLAGVGETQYF.